This T cell receptor (beta chain) was profiled in a study of T cells in Graves' hyperthyroidism and ophthalmopathy. About this clonotype: Its target is not known. An end of the junction differs from the germline gene, which may be a read error.

Germline V gene data show CDR1 as SGHVS and CDR2 as FNYEAQ. The CDR3 runs to 16 residues. Newly diagnosed patients aged 18 to 65 had hyperthyroidism of under 2 months' duration. General study findings and limits: A 13 V-J signature model discriminated ophthalmopathy versus stable hyperthyroidism.

Template material for amplifying TCR beta CDR3 regions consisted of RNA transcripts. HTBI primers drove first-round RT-PCR of the TCR CDR3. TCRdb re-analysed the multiplex PCR reads in MiXCR, keeping a single row per CDR3 protein. Here the sample spans under 400,000 distinct CDR3 sequences, over 11% being singletons. The rearrangement links TRBV7-6 to TRBJ2-1; 8 bases are shared with TRBD2. This TCR was sampled from a woman in her sixties with Graves' hyperthyroidism. Sequenced input: blood. CDR3 sequence reads: CASSPNWRTSYNEQLF. The CDR3 DNA sequence: TGTGCCAGCAGCCCGAACTGGCGGACTAGCTACAATGAGCAGCTCTTC.